There are many counts of the clone carrying this TCR beta chain. What it recognizes is unknown. Deletions cut 0 bases from V and 4 bases from J, with 11 bases between. CDR1 and CDR2 (germline): SGHTA, FQGTGA. There are 15 residues in the CDR3. Researchers tagged individual cDNA molecules with unique molecular identifiers. TCRdb used MiXCR to reprocess the 5' RACE reads, holding one entry per CDR3 protein. The table lists tens of thousands of distinct CDR3 sequences, roughly 9.2% of them singletons. This sample is part of a study of early T cells in non-severe SARS-CoV-2 infection. Study summary: Chains were not paired, and sequencing was done on bulk RNA from unsorted whole blood. Whole-study findings and limits: Private and CD4 specificities were missed by VDJdb matching, skewed to anti-spike CD8.

The chain carries TRBV7-3 and TRBJ2-3; possible D gene TRBD1, 5 bases. The TCR comes from an adult who was a healthcare worker with PCR-confirmed SARS-CoV-2 infection or an uninfected control (not recorded which). The sample consisted of whole blood. This CDR3 reads CASSLTGPFADTQYF. The CDR3 DNA reads as TGTGCCAGCAGCTTAACGGGGCCGTTCGCAGATACGCAGTATTTT.